The clone carrying this T cell receptor (beta chain) was counted between two and nine times. Trimming stripped 4 bases from V and 6 bases from J, with 10 bases between. CDR1 is SGHNT and CDR2 is YENEEA in the germline V gene. The CDR3 contains 13 residues. In the authors' workflow: By means of reference gene primer amplification, nucleated cell counts were estimated. The repertoire was sequenced with immunoSEQ multiplex PCR; TCRdb's copy has only in-frame clones and lacks some. V, J and clone size are those of that table, while D and trimming were read from the DNA. The sample has about 220,000 clones, 83% seen once. Participants' own reports of clinical history determined their cohort assignment. Participants in the exposed group had met a COVID-19 case in the 2 weeks before joining the study. This entry belongs to a study of blood T cell repertoires in COVID-19.

The sequencing sample was made of PBMCs or T cells enriched from blood (not recorded which). This chain connects TRBV11-3 to TRBJ1-3; maybe TRBD1 (5 bases). The source of this sequence is a woman in her 50s who had been exposed to COVID-19. The CDR3 reads CASSSGGVNTIYF. CDR3 sequence (DNA): TGTGCCAGCAGCTCGGGGGGGGTAAACACCATATATTTT.